These 20 T cell receptor beta chains share one sample of origin, sequenced in a study of T cell responses to AZD1222 COVID-19 vaccine. Produced via immunoSEQ multiplex PCR; TCRdb's table is partial and in-frame only. The sample consists of approximately 60,000 clones, 86% of them appearing once. The sequencing used peripheral blood, collected 28 days after the second AZD1222 dose. All receptors derive from an adult who received the AZD1222 COVID-19 vaccine.

The CDR3 nucleotides are TGTGCCAGCAGCCAAGAAGTTAGCGGGAGGGCCGGGGCCTACGAGCAGTACTTC. Encoded protein: CASSQEVSGRAGAYEQYF. This sequence joins TRBV4-2 and TRBJ2-7; 11 bases align to TRBD2. Unmatched junction bases numbered 9, after V lost 0 bases and J lost 2 bases. The CDR3 length is 18 residues. Germline V lookup: CDR1 LGHNA, CDR2 YNFKEQ.

This chain joins TRBV28 and TRBJ1-5; D may be TRBD1 (6 bases). The CDR3 covers 12 residues. The V end lost 6 bases, the J end lost 5 bases, and 8 bases lay between the germline ends. Germline lookup yields CDR1 MDHEN and CDR2 SYDVKM. In DNA form, the CDR3 reads TGTGCCAGCAGGAGGGGGGATCAGCCCCAGCATTTT. It codes for CASRRGDQPQHF.

This clone was seen a handful of times. The rearrangement joins TRBV7-9 to TRBJ2-2; TRBD1 aligns across 8 bases. CDR3 size: 15 residues. With 5 bases clipped from V and 4 bases from J, the junction kept 6 bases outside the gene matches. The germline V gene has CDR1 SEHNR and CDR2 FQNEAQ (reference sequence). CDR3 sequence reads: CASSRITGGTGELFF. The CDR3 DNA is TGTGCCAGCAGCCGAATCACAGGGGGCACCGGGGAGCTGTTTTTT.

The chain carries TRBV6-8 and TRBJ2-1; possibly TRBD2 for D (6 bases). The germline V and J ends were trimmed by 6 bases and 5 bases, with 17 bases remaining between them. Germline CDR1 reads MNHGY; CDR2 reads SAAAGT. The CDR3 length is 15 residues. The CDR3 spells CASRLTGTGDNEQFF. The CDR3 DNA follows: TGTGCCAGCAGACTTACCGGGACGGGAGACAATGAGCAGTTCTTC.

The genes are TRBV28 and TRBJ1-6, with D unresolved. With 6 bases removed from V and 6 bases from J, the gap between germline ends came to 3 bases. This CDR3 is 11 amino acids long. Germline assignment: CDR1 MDHEN and CDR2 SYDVKM. CDR3 loop: CASSFNSPLHF. The DNA for the CDR3 is TGTGCCAGCAGCTTTAATTCACCCCTCCACTTT.

This chain joins TRBV9 and TRBJ2-2, with TRBD2 matching 9 bases. Germline loops: CDR1 SGDLS, CDR2 YYNGEE. The J segment lost 1 base and the V segment lost 6 bases, leaving 10 bases of the junction unmatched. The CDR3 spans 17 residues. Here the CDR3 DNA reads TGTGCCAGCAACGCTCGGTTACTAGCGGGGAACACCGGGGAGCTGTTTTTT. Translation gives CASNARLLAGNTGELFF. Full variable domain (remainder filled in from reference TRBV9 and TRBJ2-2): DSGVTQTPKHLITATGQRVTLRCSPRSGDLSVYWYQQSLDQGLQFLIQYYNGEERAKGNILERFSAQQFPDLHSELNLSSLELGDSALYFCASNARLLAGNTGELFFGEGSRLTVL.

The chain joins TRBV19 to TRBJ2-3; D not resolved. Trimming took off 11 bases at V and 3 bases at J, with 18 bases between the two ends. The CDR3 extends over 14 amino acids. Looked up from germline, CDR1 is LNHDA and CDR2 is SQIVND (reference sequence). The CDR3: CASGARSSTDTQYF. The CDR3 DNA sequence: TGTGCCTCGGGTGCCAGGAGCTCAACAGATACGCAGTATTTT.

J is TRBJ1-4 and V is TRBV28; the D is unclear. The CDR3 totals 16 residues. Germline CDR1 reads MDHEN; CDR2 reads SYDVKM. V lost 4 bases, J lost 8 bases, and 20 bases lay in between. CDR3 nucleotide sequence: TGTGCCAGCAGTTCCCCTTCCTGGGAGGAGTACGAAAAACTGTTTTTT. Translating it yields CASSSPSWEEYEKLFF. The full variable domain, rest sourced from reference TRBV28 and TRBJ1-4, is DVKVTQSSRYLVKRTGEKVFLECVQDMDHENMFWYRQDPGLGLRLIYFSYDVKMKEKGDIPEGYSVSREKKERFSLILESASTNQTSMYLCASSSPSWEEYEKLFFGSGTQLSVL.

V usage is TRBV20-1 and J usage is TRBJ1-2; the D is unclear. The length of the CDR3 is 13 residues. The germline V gene has CDR1 DFQATT and CDR2 SNEGSKA (reference sequence). Deletions cut 4 bases from V and 3 bases from J, with 12 bases between. CDR3 residues: CSAIDVNDYGYTF. The CDR3 DNA reads TGCAGTGCTATTGACGTCAATGACTATGGCTACACCTTC.

V gene TRBV28 combines with J gene TRBJ1-2; 8 bases align to TRBD1. The CDR3 has 16 residues. Germline V gene lookup returns CDR1 MDHEN and CDR2 SYDVKM. The V segment lost 5 bases and the J segment 5 bases; nucleotides outside the gene matches: 13. The DNA for the CDR3 is TGTGCCAGCAGTGGACCTAGCAGGGGGCGGACATATGGCTACACCTTC. It specifies CASSGPSRGRTYGYTF.

V gene TRBV28 combines with J gene TRBJ1-2; the match to TRBD1 covers 9 bases. Losses at the gene ends were 5 bases for V and 7 bases for J; bases not matched to a gene: 14. CDR3 length equals 16 residues. Germline-derived CDR1 and CDR2 are MDHEN and SYDVKM. The DNA of the CDR3 is TGTGCCAGCAGTATTCTTCCGGGACAGGGTCTAGTTGGCTACACCTTC. Its protein product is CASSILPGQGLVGYTF.

The chain employs TRBV7-2 and TRBJ1-5; 7 bases line up with TRBD1. CDR3 length: 15 amino acids. Germline CDR1 is SGHTA and CDR2 is FQGNSA. The trim removed 8 bases at V and 1 base at J, leaving 8 bases unmatched. The CDR3 is CASGDRAGSNQPQHF. The CDR3 nucleotides read TGTGCCAGCGGAGACAGGGCTGGGAGCAATCAGCCCCAGCATTTT.

The rearrangement joins TRBV7-9 to TRBJ2-4; perhaps TRBD1 as D (6 bases). CDR1 and CDR2 (germline): SEHNR, FQNEAQ (reference sequence). V was trimmed by 7 bases and J by 4 bases, leaving 17 bases between them. The CDR3 has 15 amino acids. The CDR3 is CASNSGEDSKNIQYF. As DNA, the CDR3 is TGTGCCAGCAACTCCGGAGAGGACAGTAAAAACATTCAGTACTTC.

This chain joins TRBV7-2 and TRBJ1-2; 8 nucleotides match TRBD1. The germline V gene encodes CDR1 SGHTA and CDR2 FQGNSA. V lost 4 bases, J lost 7 bases, and 8 bases stayed unmatched. The length of the CDR3 is 14 residues. CDR3 region: CASSWDRNLGGYTF. Here the CDR3 DNA reads TGTGCCAGCAGCTGGGACAGGAACCTGGGTGGCTACACCTTC.

The chain joins TRBV6-5 to TRBJ2-7; 7 bases fit TRBD1. Germline CDR1 is MNHEY and CDR2 is SVGAGI. The CDR3 runs 13 residues. Unmatched junction bases numbered 5, after V lost 5 bases and J lost 4 bases. CDR3 sequence: CASSRDRKYEQYF. The CDR3 nucleotides are TGTGCCAGCAGTCGGGACAGAAAATACGAGCAGTACTTC.

The rearrangement joins TRBV5-1 to TRBJ2-7, with TRBD1 matching over 9 bases. CDR1 is SGHRS, CDR2 YFSETQ, per germline. The V and J ends lost 5 bases and 5 bases, in that order; junction bases with no gene match: 8. The CDR3 is made up of 14 amino acids. The CDR3 here is CASRSGTGSHEQYF. The CDR3 region has the DNA TGCGCCAGCAGATCCGGGACAGGGTCCCACGAGCAGTACTTC.

V usage is TRBV28 and J usage is TRBJ2-7; TRBD1 might be the D (6 bases). This CDR3 is 14 amino acids long. CDR1 MDHEN and CDR2 SYDVKM come from the germline V gene. With 3 bases removed from V and 4 bases from J, the gap between germline ends came to 13 bases. CDR3 region: CASSFYQDRYEQYF. The CDR3 nucleotides read TGTGCCAGCAGTTTTTACCAGGACAGATACGAGCAGTACTTC.

The CDR3 is CATSDPGTGELFF. Here the CDR3 DNA reads TGTGCCACCAGTGATCCCGGGACCGGGGAGCTGTTTTTT. This chain links TRBV24-1 with TRBJ2-2; D gene unclear. The CDR3 length is 13 residues. V was shortened by 3 bases and J by 5 bases, with 6 bases between the two germline ends. Germline V gene data show CDR1 as KGHDR and CDR2 as SFDVKD.

The rearrangement links TRBV3-1 (or the pseudogene TRBV3-2) to TRBJ1-2; 7 nucleotides line up with TRBD1. CDR3 length equals 14 residues. Germline V gene lookup returns CDR1 LGHDT and CDR2 YNNKEL (reference sequence). V trimming: 0 bases; J trimming: 7 bases; junction bases outside the gene matches: 5. CDR3 coding DNA: TGTGCCAGCAGCCAAGAATACAGGGGTTCTGGCTACACCTTC. It yields the protein CASSQEYRGSGYTF.

The CDR3 protein is CASAFSTDTQYF. The DNA for the CDR3 is TGTGCCAGCGCTTTTAGCACAGATACGCAGTATTTT. The chain joins TRBV7-2 to TRBJ2-3; D not resolved. The germline V and J ends were trimmed by 8 bases and 0 bases, with 6 bases remaining between them. The CDR3 has 12 amino acids. CDR1 SGHTA and CDR2 FQGNSA come from the germline V gene. The full variable domain, completed using reference TRBV7-2 and TRBJ2-3, is GAGVSQSPSNKVTEKGKDVELRCDPISGHTALYWYRQSLGQGLEFLIYFQGNSAPDKSGLPSDRFSAERTGGSVSTLTIQRTQQEDSAVYLCASAFSTDTQYFGPGTRLTVL.